This T cell receptor beta chain was identified during a study of shared clonotypes between healthy human individuals. Study-level points and caveats: The four-donor shared clonotypes exceeded non-shared clonotypes in generation probability, with non-shared ones scoring lower. Researchers found naive subsets generally carried larger estimated richness than memory subsets. Few donors restricted represented genetic and exposure-history diversity.

As to this clone: Its antigen is undetermined.

Trimming removed 4 bases at V and 3 bases at J, with 11 bases between. The CDR3 covers 13 residues. The germline CDR1 and CDR2 sequences are SGHRS and YFSETQ. TCRdb's copy holds only in-frame clones and misses some; the assay was immunoSEQ multiplex PCR. In the table there are about 1 million clones, 75% of which are singletons. This clonotype was obtained from a man aged 18 to 35 in good health. The sequencing sample was made of memory CD4+ T cells sorted from blood. The subset was: CD45RA-negative fraction. The chain couples TRBV5-1 to TRBJ2-7; no firm D call. The CDR3 sequence: CASSPPGNYEQYF. The CDR3 nucleotides read TGCGCCAGCAGCCCCCCCGGTAACTACGAGCAGTACTTC.